This T cell receptor beta chain stems from a study of shared clonotypes between healthy human individuals. The germline gives CDR1 MNHNS, CDR2 SASEGT. The CDR3 length is 14 residues. The J segment lost 6 bases and the V segment lost 7 bases, leaving 7 bases of the junction unmatched. The data were produced by immunoSEQ multiplex PCR, yet TCRdb's version contains in-frame clones alone and is incomplete. The repertoire consists of approximately 530,000 clones, with roughly 95% occurring once and the leading ten covering 0.05% to 0.07%. This clone was counted a single time. The material sequenced was naive CD4+ T cells sorted from blood. Subset in this sample: CD45RA+ positively selected. This receptor was obtained from a woman between 25 and 40 years old in good health. The chain employs TRBV6-1 and TRBJ2-1; 9 nucleotides agree with TRBD2. In DNA form, the CDR3 reads TGTGCCAGCAACATCGGGACTAGCCTCAATGAGCAGTTCTTC. Its protein product is CASNIGTSLNEQFF.